This T cell receptor beta chain was captured by sequencing in a study of technical replicates of blood from a few donors listed by TCRdb under 2017. This clone appeared a single time. Its antigen is not yet known. Per-base quality was not reported, and no clone a single base away is much larger than it. Receptors were amplified or captured by the immunoSEQ multiplex PCR assay. The table was pulled from immuneACCESS by TCRdb, which kept in-frame rearrangements only. Such tables lose some clones; where checked, under half of the loss comes from unresolved V genes, and the rest has no known cause. This sample comprises tens of thousands of clones, roughly 92% of them detected only once. The ten largest clonotypes hold about 0.4% of the sample. The cysteine opens and the phenylalanine closes a CDR3 of 10 amino acids. The read is trimmed to its CDR3 DNA, 30 bases read in frame from base 1. CDR1 and CDR2 are read off the germline V gene as MNHNS and SASEGT. V lost 7 bases and J lost 9 bases; the stretch between them is 10 bases long.

This TCR came from a human donor in good health. The rearranged segments are TRBV6-1 and TRBJ2-7; the D gene identity is not certain. Sequencing was carried out using T cells isolated from PBMCs. CDR3 reads: CASMYPGQYF. The DNA reads TGTGCCAGCATGTACCCGGGGCAGTACTTC.